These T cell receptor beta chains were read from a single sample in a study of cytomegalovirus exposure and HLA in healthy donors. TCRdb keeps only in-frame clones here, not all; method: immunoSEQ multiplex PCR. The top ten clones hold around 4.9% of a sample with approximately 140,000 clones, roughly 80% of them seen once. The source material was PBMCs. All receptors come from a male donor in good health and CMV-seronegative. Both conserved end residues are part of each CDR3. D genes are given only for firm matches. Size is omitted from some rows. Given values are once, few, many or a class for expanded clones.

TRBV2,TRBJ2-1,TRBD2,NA,TGTGCCAGCAATGCGGTAGCGGGGGGTATCAATGAGCAGTTCTTC,CASNAVAGGINEQFF
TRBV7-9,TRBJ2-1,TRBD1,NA,TGTGCCAGCAGCGTACAGGGGCCCGGTGAGCAGTTCTTC,CASSVQGPGEQFF
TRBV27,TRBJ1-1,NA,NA,TGTGCCAGCAGTTTCACCAGGAACACTGAAGCTTTCTTT,CASSFTRNTEAFF
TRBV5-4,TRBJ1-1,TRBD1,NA,TGTGCCAGCAGCGGGGGACAGTTGAACACTGAAGCTTTCTTT,CASSGGQLNTEAFF
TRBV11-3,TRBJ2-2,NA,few,TGTGCCAGCAGCCCCCAAACAGGGACCGGGGAGCTGTTTTTT,CASSPQTGTGELFF
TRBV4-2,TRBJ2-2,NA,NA,TGTGCCAGCAGCGCCGAACTAGGTCCCACCGGGGAGCTGTTTTTT,CASSAELGPTGELFF
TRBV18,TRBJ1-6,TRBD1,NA,TGTGCCAGCTCCCCCCCCGGGACAGGGAATTCACCCCTCCACTTT,CASSPPGTGNSPLHF
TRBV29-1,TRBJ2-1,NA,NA,TGCAGCGTTTCTCCGGGGGTGGGGAGTGAGCAGTTCTTC,CSVSPGVGSEQFF
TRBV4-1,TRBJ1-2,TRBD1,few,TGCGCCAGCAGCCCCCGGGACAGGGGGCGCTTAGCCTATGGCTACACCTTC,CASSPRDRGRLAYGYTF
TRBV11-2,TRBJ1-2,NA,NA,TGTGCCAGCAGCTTAGTCCCCCTAGGCTACACCTTC,CASSLVPLGYTF
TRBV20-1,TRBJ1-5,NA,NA,TGCAGTGCACAGGGATTTCAGCCCCAGCATTTT,CSAQGFQPQHF
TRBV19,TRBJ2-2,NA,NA,TGTGCCAGTCGTCGGGGTTTTGCGTCGAACACCGGGGAGCTGTTTTTT,CASRRGFASNTGELFF
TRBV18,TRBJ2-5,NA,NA,TGTGCCAGCTCACCATGGACAGAAGAGACCCAGTACTTC,CASSPWTEETQYF
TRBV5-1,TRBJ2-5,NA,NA,TGCGCCAGCAGCTTGTCAGGTTATAAGACCCAGTACTTC,CASSLSGYKTQYF
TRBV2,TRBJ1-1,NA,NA,TGTGCCAGCGCATTAGCTGGGGGGTACACTGAAGCTTTCTTT,CASALAGGYTEAFF
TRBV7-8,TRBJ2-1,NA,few,TGTGCCAGCACCCCCTGGGGCGGAGTCCAGTTCTTC,CASTPWGGVQFF
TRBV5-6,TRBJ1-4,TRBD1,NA,TGTGCCAGCAGGAAGGGGGACAGGCTGAATGAAAAACTGTTTTTT,CASRKGDRLNEKLFF
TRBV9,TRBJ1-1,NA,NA,TGTGCCAGCAGCGTAGGCGGGGCCGTGAACACTGAAGCTTTCTTT,CASSVGGAVNTEAFF
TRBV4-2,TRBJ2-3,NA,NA,TGTGCCAGCAGCCAAGAACGGGGGGCGCCCGCAGATACGCAGTATTTT,CASSQERGAPADTQYF
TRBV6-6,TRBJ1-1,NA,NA,TGTGCCAGCAACCCAGGGATGAACACTGAAGCTTTCTTT,CASNPGMNTEAFF
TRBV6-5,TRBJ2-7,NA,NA,TGTGCCAGCAGTTACAGGGGAAGCTACGAGCAGTACTTC,CASSYRGSYEQYF
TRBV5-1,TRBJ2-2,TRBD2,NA,TGCGCCAGCAGCCCGTCGGGAGCGGGGGGGCTGAACACCGGGGAGCTGTTTTTT,CASSPSGAGGLNTGELFF
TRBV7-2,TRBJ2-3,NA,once,TGTGCCAGCAGCTTAGCGGGGGGGCAAGTCACAGATACGCAGTATTTT,CASSLAGGQVTDTQYF